The next 25 T cell receptor beta chains were all read from a single sample in a study of T-cell reconstitution after alpha-beta-depleted transplantation in children. It was with unique molecular identifiers that the TCRbeta library was prepared. In TCRdb, the PCR reads were re-called with MiXCR into one record per CDR3 protein. Here the sample spans some 200,000 distinct CDR3 sequences, approximately 8% being singletons. The starting material was PBMCs, mostly from graft donor cells, obtained 360 days after TCRalphabeta/CD19-depleted stem cell transplant. Receptors were obtained from a male patient between 2 and 15 years old who had a stem cell transplant for acute myeloid leukemia, so the T cells may come from the graft donor.

This clonotype was picked up many times. CDR3 sequence reads: CASSSTGLGEQYF. The CDR3 DNA sequence: TGTGCCAGCAGTTCGACAGGGTTGGGGGAGCAGTACTTC. The chain has TRBV12-3 or TRBV12-4 and TRBJ2-7; TRBD1 agrees at 7 bases. This CDR3 contains 13 residues. With 4 bases clipped from V and 7 bases from J, the junction kept 7 bases outside the gene matches.

The rearrangement joins TRBV20-1 to TRBJ2-7; 8 nucleotides agree with TRBD1. This CDR3 has 15 residues. CDR1 DFQATT and CDR2 SNEGSKA come from the germline V gene (reference sequence). Unmatched junction bases numbered 11, after V lost 1 base and J lost 6 bases. The CDR3 loop reads CSARVGTGPGGEQYF. The CDR3 DNA is TGCAGTGCTAGAGTCGGGACAGGCCCAGGGGGCGAGCAGTACTTC.

At least ten counts were recorded for this clonotype. The chain couples TRBV29-1 to TRBJ2-1, with D tentatively TRBD1 (5 bases). This CDR3 contains 11 residues. V gave up 3 bases and J gave up 8 bases, with 8 bases separating them. The germline CDR1 and CDR2 sequences are SQVTM and ANQGSEA. The DNA for the CDR3 is TGCAGCGTTGATTCCAGGGATGAGCAGTTCTTC. Encoded protein: CSVDSRDEQFF.

The chain links TRBV4-2 to TRBJ2-7, with a weak D call TRBD2 (5 bases). Germline CDR1 and CDR2: LGHNA and YNFKEQ. The V gene lost 5 bases and the J gene lost 3 bases, with 11 bases spanning the gap. This CDR3 is 13 amino acids long. The CDR3 protein is CASSVTGDYEQYF. For the CDR3, the DNA is TGTGCCAGCAGCGTCACCGGGGACTACGAGCAGTACTTC.

The genes are TRBV12-3 or TRBV12-4 and TRBJ1-2; 8 positions agree with TRBD1. Trimming at V came to 7 bases and at J to 8 bases, leaving 9 bases not matched to a gene. The length of the CDR3 is 13 residues. The CDR3 loop is CASKPTGAWGYTF. The CDR3 DNA is TGTGCCAGCAAACCGACAGGGGCGTGGGGCTACACCTTC.

This clonotype was seen many times. The chain couples TRBV12-3 or TRBV12-4 to TRBJ2-2; 12 bases agree with TRBD2. The V gene end was trimmed by 6 bases and the J gene end by 6 bases; junction bases not matched to a gene: 11. This CDR3 comprises 17 residues. The CDR3 DNA sequence: TGTGCCAGCAGCTCTCCTTCTAGCGGGAGGGGAGCCGGGGAGCTGTTTTTT. Its translation: CASSSPSSGRGAGELFF.

The gene calls are TRBV20-1 and TRBJ2-1; 8 nucleotides agree with TRBD2. Germline-derived CDR1 and CDR2 are DFQATT and SNEGSKA (reference sequence). The CDR3 is 14 amino acids. The J segment lost 7 bases and the V segment lost 6 bases, leaving 11 bases of the junction unmatched. The CDR3 bases are TGCAGTGCCGCCAATACCGGGACTAGGAATGAGCAGTTCTTC. Its translation is CSAANTGTRNEQFF.

The chain combines TRBV2 with TRBJ2-1, with 16 bases identical to TRBD2. This CDR3 has 20 amino acids. V lost 11 bases and J lost 0; bases outside the gene matches: 16. The germline gives CDR1 SNHLY, CDR2 FYNNEI. As DNA, the CDR3 is TGTGCCTTCAGCGGTATGGGGACTAGCGGGAGGGCAAGCTCCTACAATGAGCAGTTCTTC. Protein: CAFSGMGTSGRASSYNEQFF. Using reference TRBV2 and TRBJ2-1 for the parts outside the CDR3, the full variable domain is EPEVTQTPSHQVTQMGQEVILRCVPISNHLYFYWYRQILGQKVEFLVSFYNNEISEKSEIFDDQFSVERPDGSNFTLKIRSTKLEDSAMYFCAFSGMGTSGRASSYNEQFFGPGTRLTVL.

This clonotype has a count of ten or more. The rearrangement links TRBV7-9 to TRBJ2-7; D might be TRBD2 (6 bases). V was pared by 8 bases and J by 2 bases, with 13 bases between. This CDR3 is built from 13 residues. CDR1 SEHNR and CDR2 FQNEAQ come from the germline V gene (reference sequence). CDR3 loop: CASEAGVPYEQYF. As DNA, the CDR3 is TGTGCCAGCGAAGCGGGTGTTCCCTACGAGCAGTACTTC.

This clonotype was recorded at least ten times. The gene calls are TRBV7-8 and TRBJ1-1; TRBD1 matches at 9 bases. The CDR3 contains 14 residues. Germline V lookup: CDR1 SGHVS, CDR2 FQNEAQ. The V segment lost 3 bases and the J segment 5 bases; nucleotides outside the gene matches: 4. CDR3 bases: TGTGCCAGCAGCTTCGACAGGGGGTATACTGAAGCTTTCTTT. The encoded protein is CASSFDRGYTEAFF.

The chain employs TRBV18 and TRBJ1-5; no clear D gene. CDR3 length: 13 amino acids. The V gene lost 2 bases and the J gene lost 4 bases, with 6 bases spanning the gap. Germline V lookup: CDR1 KGHSH, CDR2 LQKENI. The CDR3 region is CASSPSGNQPQHF. In nucleotides, the CDR3 is TGTGCCAGCTCACCATCGGGAAATCAGCCCCAGCATTTT.

The V gene is TRBV20-1, the J gene TRBJ1-5; no firm D call. V lost 0 bases to trimming and J lost 3 bases, with 15 bases between them. This CDR3 contains 16 residues. Germline CDR1 and CDR2: DFQATT and SNEGSKA (reference sequence). The DNA of the CDR3 is TGCAGTGCTAGAGATTTACGCTCACAGTACAATCAGCCCCAGCATTTT. This translates into CSARDLRSQYNQPQHF.

At least ten counts were recorded for this clonotype. CDR3 region: CASSPLAGGPRNEQFF. The CDR3 nucleotides are TGTGCCAGCAGCCCGCTAGCGGGAGGCCCTAGGAATGAGCAGTTCTTC. The rearrangement links TRBV5-5 to TRBJ2-1; 11 positions agree with TRBD2. Germline V gene lookup returns CDR1 SGHKS and CDR2 YYEKEE (reference sequence). With V trimmed by 4 bases and J by 7 bases, 10 bases remained unmatched. The CDR3 has 16 residues.

This clonotype was observed at least ten times. The chain joins TRBV12-3 or TRBV12-4 to TRBJ2-3, with D perhaps being TRBD1 or TRBD2 (5 bases each). The V end was cut by 4 bases, the J end by 0 bases, with 17 bases between. The CDR3 consists of 17 residues. The CDR3, as DNA: TGTGCCAGCAGTTCACCCGGGACCACTATTAGCACAGATACGCAGTATTTT. Translated: CASSSPGTTISTDTQYF.

In its sample, this clonotype was seen a few times. This chain uses TRBV5-4 with TRBJ2-1, with 7 bases lining up with TRBD1. Per germline, CDR1 SGHNT and CDR2 YYREEE (reference sequence). The CDR3 has 14 residues. V shed 3 bases and J 6 bases; nucleotides not matched to a gene: 6. For the CDR3, the DNA is TGTGCCAGCAGCTCGGGACAGCCTACCAATGAGCAGTTCTTC. It yields the protein CASSSGQPTNEQFF.

This clonotype showed up just a few times. V is TRBV30 and J is TRBJ2-1; D is undetermined. V was cut by 6 bases and J by 0 bases, with 12 bases left in between. This CDR3 has 14 amino acids. Germline CDR1 GTSNPN, CDR2 SVGIG (reference sequence). This CDR3 reads CACSAASSYNEQFF. As DNA, the CDR3 is TGTGCCTGCTCCGCGGCTAGCTCCTACAATGAGCAGTTCTTC.

This clonotype was counted between two and nine times. The chain couples TRBV7-6 to TRBJ2-3; 11 nucleotides align to TRBD2. V dropped 4 bases and J dropped 2; count of bases not matched to a gene: 5. The CDR3 loop spans 16 amino acids. CDR1 is SGHVS, CDR2 FNYEAQ, per germline. CDR3 residues: CASSSLAGGNTDTQYF. CDR3 nucleotide sequence: TGTGCCAGCAGCTCCTTAGCGGGAGGGAACACAGATACGCAGTATTTT.

The chain employs TRBV12-3 or TRBV12-4 and TRBJ2-3; D gene unclear. The V end was cut by 8 bases, the J end by 6 bases, with 12 bases between. The CDR3 is made up of 12 amino acids. The CDR3 nucleotides read TGTGCCAGCTTTACCGGGCGGGATACGCAGTATTTT. Translated, it gives CASFTGRDTQYF.

This clonotype was counted ten times or more. The rearrangement uses TRBV12-3 or TRBV12-4 and TRBJ1-1, with no clear D. V lost 1 base to trimming and J lost 0 bases, with 9 bases between them. This CDR3 has 15 amino acids. Here the CDR3 reads CASSLVRLMNTEAFF. The CDR3 DNA sequence: TGTGCCAGCAGTTTAGTGCGTCTCATGAACACTGAAGCTTTCTTT.

CDR3 nucleotides: TGCGCCAGCAGCTTTGCCGGGACTAGCCCTAGCACAGATACGCAGTATTTT. This translates into CASSFAGTSPSTDTQYF. This chain connects TRBV5-1 to TRBJ2-3; TRBD2 matches at 9 bases. The V and J ends lost 2 bases and 0 bases, in that order; junction bases with no gene match: 7. Per the germline V gene, CDR1 is SGHRS and CDR2 is YFSETQ. The CDR3 has 17 residues.

This clonotype was picked up a small number of times. The chain employs TRBV7-2 and TRBJ1-2; 12 bases are a match to TRBD1. This CDR3 comprises 16 residues. V was pared by 6 bases and J by 8 bases, with 13 bases of the junction left unmatched. Germline CDR1 and CDR2: SGHTA and FQGNSA. The CDR3 bases are TGTGCCAGCAGATATAAAATGGGGGACAGGGGGCAGGGCTACACCTTC. Its translation: CASRYKMGDRGQGYTF.

This clonotype was recorded many times. The V gene is TRBV7-9, the J gene TRBJ2-3, with TRBD1 matching over 8 bases. Germline trimming cut 2 bases from V and 0 bases from J; bases unmatched to any gene: 4. The CDR3 covers 16 residues. Germline lookup yields CDR1 SEHNR and CDR2 FQNEAQ (reference sequence). The CDR3 sequence: CASSLSNRGSTDTQYF. The CDR3 bases are TGTGCCAGCAGCTTAAGCAACAGGGGGAGCACAGATACGCAGTATTTT.

Ten or more counts support this clonotype. This chain links TRBV9 with TRBJ2-2; possibly TRBD1 for D (6 bases). This CDR3 is built from 14 residues. From germline, CDR1 is SGDLS and CDR2 YYNGEE. With 0 bases removed from V and 5 bases from J, the gap between germline ends came to 8 bases. CDR3 amino acids: CASSVDQGTGELFF. The CDR3 region has the DNA TGTGCCAGCAGCGTAGATCAGGGGACCGGGGAGCTGTTTTTT.

This clonotype was found many times. CDR3 sequence (DNA): TGCGCCAGCAGCTTGCGTGAAGATACGCAGTATTTT. This sequence encodes CASSLREDTQYF. The chain uses TRBV5-1 and TRBJ2-3; D unresolved. V was pared by 1 base and J by 5 bases, with 5 bases between. CDR1 and CDR2 (germline): SGHRS, YFSETQ. There are 12 residues in the CDR3.

The sample holds a few counts of this clonotype. The J gene is TRBJ1-4, the V gene TRBV7-2; TRBD1 agrees at 8 bases. There are 15 residues in the CDR3. CDR1 SGHTA and CDR2 FQGNSA come from the germline V gene. V trimming: 3 bases; J trimming: 4 bases; junction bases outside the gene matches: 4. The CDR3 protein is CASSLRGQVNEKLFF. CDR3 DNA: TGTGCCAGCAGCTTGAGGGGACAGGTTAATGAAAAACTGTTTTTT.